The sequence of this T cell receptor beta chain was determined in a study of beta chain features in type 1 diabetes. Study as a whole: Comparable age, gender and cell yields were observed in patients relative to healthy donors.

About this clone: What it recognizes is unknown.

Trimming removed 0 bases from V and 1 base from J, with 14 bases in between. This CDR3 contains 18 residues. The germline V gene encodes CDR1 SGDLS and CDR2 YYNGEE. CD45RO/CCR7/CD25/CD127/CD95/CD27 sorting isolated CD4+ naive, central memory, regulatory and stem cell-like memory cells. Of the isolated RNA, all was reverse transcribed, and so the sequenced material was expressed TCRB transcripts. Repertoires were generated with immunoSEQ multiplex PCR, while TCRdb's copy carries only in-frame clones and drops some. The profile shows hundreds of thousands of clones, approximately 15% of them singletons. Regarding the study as a whole: Naive, central memory and Treg TCRB repertoires seemed to resemble each other more closely in patients than they did in healthy donors. Type 1 diabetes patients showed a moderate but significant shortening of TCRB CDR3s in all four CD4+ subsets.

This clonotype was sampled from a young man with type 1 diabetes. The V and J genes are TRBV9 and TRBJ2-6; possibly TRBD1 for D (6 bases). The sample comprised naive CD4+ T cells from blood. The CDR3 nucleotides read TGTGCCAGCAGCGTAGCGGTGGGGGCTGATTCTGGGGCCAACGTCCTGACTTTC. The encoded protein is CASSVAVGADSGANVLTF.